This T cell receptor (beta chain) is from a study of shared clonotypes between healthy human individuals. This clone was counted between two and nine times. The identical CDR3 is also encoded by other nucleotide sequences in the sample. The repertoire was sequenced with immunoSEQ multiplex PCR; TCRdb's copy has only in-frame clones and lacks some. The data hold about half a million clones, with over 70% observed a single time. Sequenced material: PBMCs. This sequence was found in a woman in her thirties or forties in good health. Some clones in this sample may be carry-over from other donors' samples.

CDR3 coding DNA: TGTGCCTCCGATCCCGGGACCAACTCCTACGAGCAGTACTTC. Translated: CASDPGTNSYEQYF. This chain uses TRBV30 with TRBJ2-7, with D perhaps assigned TRBD1 or TRBD2 (5 bases each). Trimming stripped 7 bases from V and 0 bases from J, with 16 bases between. The germline V gene has CDR1 GTSNPN and CDR2 SVGIG (reference sequence). CDR3 size: 14 residues.